This passage covers 17 T cell receptor beta chains from one sample sequenced in a study of radiation and T cells in renal cell carcinoma. Assay: immunoSEQ multiplex PCR; the TCRdb copy retains only in-frame clones and omits some. The sample lists 70,000 to 100,000 clones, 80% to 90% occurring once. Time point reported: blood 2 weeks post-SBRT. The treatment is: 15 Gy SBRT to primary tumor, nephrectomy 4 weeks later. Sequenced here: blood, sampled from a patient whose treatment included radiotherapy and nephrectomy. The receptors derive from a woman aged 50 to 60 with renal cell carcinoma.

The rearrangement joins TRBV5-4 to TRBJ1-2; D not certain. The CDR3 runs 13 residues. V was shortened by 0 bases and J by 5 bases, with 8 bases between the two germline ends. Germline V CDR1 and CDR2: SGHNT, YYREEE (reference sequence). CDR3 residues: CASSLERTYGYTF. Written as DNA, the CDR3 is TGTGCCAGCAGCTTGGAACGGACTTATGGCTACACCTTC.

This chain uses TRBV6-1 with TRBJ1-1, with D perhaps TRBD1 (6 bases). The CDR3 has 14 amino acids. V was cut by 1 base and J by 5 bases, with 11 bases left in between. Germline V gene data show CDR1 as MNHNS and CDR2 as SASEGT. The CDR3 DNA follows: TGTGCCAGCAGTGAAGTGTGGCAGGGGACTGAAGCTTTCTTT. Translating it yields CASSEVWQGTEAFF.

The V call is TRBV6-5, the J call TRBJ2-2; D is unresolved. Germline assignment: CDR1 MNHEY and CDR2 SVGAGI. The CDR3 loop spans 11 amino acids. V lost 8 bases to trimming and J lost 6 bases, with 7 bases between them. Written as DNA, the CDR3 is TGTGCCAGCCGACTGGCCGGGGAGCTGTTTTTT. Translated: CASRLAGELFF.

The genes are TRBV28 and TRBJ1-2; 7 bases line up with TRBD1. Germline values: CDR1 MDHEN, CDR2 SYDVKM. The CDR3 is made up of 12 amino acids. The trim removed 5 bases at V and 8 bases at J, leaving 5 bases unmatched. In DNA form, the CDR3 reads TGTGCCAGCAGTGCAGGGGGTCGGGGCTACACCTTC. Its protein is CASSAGGRGYTF.

This chain connects TRBV2 to TRBJ1-5; tentative D call: TRBD1 (5 bases). In germline, CDR1 is SNHLY, CDR2 FYNNEI. The CDR3 consists of 15 residues. Trimming took 3 bases from V and 10 from J, leaving 19 bases between them. Here the CDR3 DNA reads TGTGCCAGCAGTGAGTCCGGGACGGATTTTAGCCCCCAGCATTTT. Its translation is CASSESGTDFSPQHF.

This clone occurred once. The rearrangement links TRBV11-2 to TRBJ2-1; 7 bases match TRBD2. Germline CDR1 reads SGHAT; CDR2 reads FQNNGV. The CDR3 runs 16 residues. V lost 5 bases, J lost 0 bases, and 7 bases stayed unmatched. The CDR3 reads CASSRVRTSSYNEQFF. CDR3 DNA: TGTGCCAGCAGCCGCGTCCGGACTAGCTCCTACAATGAGCAGTTCTTC. Using reference TRBV11-2 and TRBJ2-1 for the parts outside the CDR3, the full variable domain is EAGVAQSPRYKIIEKRQSVAFWCNPISGHATLYWYQQILGQGPKLLIQFQNNGVVDDSQLPKDRFSAERLKGVDSTLKIQPAKLEDSAVYLCASSRVRTSSYNEQFFGPGTRLTVL.

Only one count was recorded for this clone. V gene TRBV5-4 combines with J gene TRBJ2-1; 8 nucleotides line up with TRBD2. Germline lookup yields CDR1 SGHNT and CDR2 YYREEE (reference sequence). The length of the CDR3 is 13 residues. Losses at the gene ends were 5 bases for V and 6 bases for J; bases not matched to a gene: 4. The CDR3 protein is CASRPGLANEQFF. CDR3 nucleotides: TGTGCCAGCAGACCAGGACTAGCCAATGAGCAGTTCTTC.

This clone was seen a single time. V is TRBV4-2 and J is TRBJ1-4; D gene ambiguous. The V gene's germline CDR1 is LGHNA and CDR2 YNFKEQ. Trimming left V 8 bases short and J 5 bases short, with 9 bases between. This CDR3 is 12 amino acids long. CDR3 coding DNA: TGTGCCAGCGGGCAGGTCAATGAAAAACTGTTTTTT. It is translated as CASGQVNEKLFF.

The chain couples TRBV5-1 to TRBJ1-1; 7 bases are a match to TRBD1. Trimming took 4 bases from V and 0 from J; bases not matched to a gene: 3. Germline V gene lookup returns CDR1 SGHRS and CDR2 YFSETQ. There are 14 residues in the CDR3. The CDR3 DNA is TGCGCCAGCAGCCTTACAGGGGTGAACACTGAAGCTTTCTTT. It encodes CASSLTGVNTEAFF. Combining the CDR3 with reference TRBV5-1 and TRBJ1-1 gives the whole variable domain KAGVTQTPRYLIKTRGQQVTLSCSPISGHRSVSWYQQTPGQGLQFLFEYFSETQRNKGNFPGRFSGRQFSNSRSEMNVSTLELGDSALYLCASSLTGVNTEAFFGQGTRLTVV.

The V and J genes are TRBV19 and TRBJ2-7; either TRBD1 or TRBD2 may fit D (5 bases each). The CDR3 loop spans 16 amino acids. V lost 4 bases and J lost 0, with 16 bases in between. Germline V gene lookup returns CDR1 LNHDA and CDR2 SQIVND (reference sequence). CDR3 amino acids: CASSTGATGGSYEQYF. CDR3 DNA: TGTGCCAGTAGTACCGGAGCTACTGGGGGCTCCTACGAGCAGTACTTC. Drawing the rest from reference TRBV19 and TRBJ2-7, the complete variable domain is DGGITQSPKYLFRKEGQNVTLSCEQNLNHDAMYWYRQDPGQGLRLIYYSQIVNDFQKGDIAEGYSVSREKKESFPLTVTSAQKNPTAFYLCASSTGATGGSYEQYFGPGTRLTVT.

The genes are TRBV5-1 and TRBJ1-2; D uncertain. The germline V gene has CDR1 SGHRS and CDR2 YFSETQ. The CDR3 extends over 14 amino acids. Trimming stripped 0 bases from V and 3 bases from J, with 9 bases between. This chain's CDR3 is CASSLGRRDYGYTF. Written as DNA, the CDR3 is TGCGCCAGCAGCTTGGGCCGGAGGGACTATGGCTACACCTTC.

This rearrangement joins TRBV7-2 to TRBJ2-5; 11 positions agree with TRBD1. Germline V lookup: CDR1 SGHTA, CDR2 FQGNSA. V lost 1 base, J lost 9 bases, and 4 bases stayed unmatched. The CDR3 spans 14 residues. The CDR3 DNA sequence: TGTGCCAGCAGCTTAGAAGGGGACAGGGGGTCCCAGTACTTC. Protein sequence: CASSLEGDRGSQYF. The full variable domain, completed using reference TRBV7-2 and TRBJ2-5, is GAGVSQSPSNKVTEKGKDVELRCDPISGHTALYWYRQSLGQGLEFLIYFQGNSAPDKSGLPSDRFSAERTGGSVSTLTIQRTQQEDSAVYLCASSLEGDRGSQYFGPGTRLLVL.

CDR3 nucleotides: TGTGCCAGCAGCCCGAACTTTTTAGAGACCCAGTACTTC. Protein: CASSPNFLETQYF. V gene TRBV7-2 combines with J gene TRBJ2-5; no clear D. V shed 5 bases and J shed 4 bases, with 11 bases lying between them. From germline, CDR1 is SGHTA and CDR2 FQGNSA. This CDR3 has 13 amino acids.

The chain is built from TRBV5-4 and TRBJ2-5, with 10 bases identical to TRBD1. The CDR3 extends over 14 amino acids. Germline assignment: CDR1 SGHNT and CDR2 YYREEE (reference sequence). The junction had 2 bases not matched to a gene; V was cut back by 3 bases and J by 3 bases. Here the CDR3 DNA reads TGTGCCAGCAGCTGGACAGGGGGGGAAGAGACCCAGTACTTC. This gives the protein CASSWTGGEETQYF.

The chain employs TRBV11-2 and TRBJ2-4; D call uncertain. This CDR3 contains 13 residues. Germline V gene sequence: CDR1 SGHAT, CDR2 FQNNGV. The V end lost 3 bases, the J end lost 6 bases, and 9 bases lay between the germline ends. The CDR3, as DNA: TGTGCCAGCAGCTTCCCAGGTGGAAACATTCAGTACTTC. It specifies CASSFPGGNIQYF.

The CDR3 nucleotides are TGTGCCAGCAGCTTAGGGGGACAGGAAGGCTATGGCTACACCTTC. Translation gives CASSLGGQEGYGYTF. The chain recombines TRBV7-9 with TRBJ1-2; 8 nucleotides align to TRBD1. This CDR3 contains 15 residues. Trimming at V came to 1 base and at J to 4 bases, leaving 5 bases not matched to a gene. Germline V lookup: CDR1 SEHNR, CDR2 FQNEAQ (reference sequence). The entire variable domain, with the rest obtained from reference TRBV7-9 and TRBJ1-2, is as follows: DTGVSQNPRHKITKRGQNVTFRCDPISEHNRLYWYRQTLGQGPEFLTYFQNEAQLEKSRLLSDRFSAERPKGSFSTLEIQRTEQGDSAMYLCASSLGGQEGYGYTFGSGTRLTVV.

The chain has TRBV7-2 and TRBJ2-3, with D possibly matching TRBD1 (5 bases). With 1 base removed from V and 0 bases from J, the gap between germline ends came to 11 bases. The length of the CDR3 is 16 residues. The germline gives CDR1 SGHTA, CDR2 FQGNSA. DNA for the CDR3: TGTGCCAGCAGCTTAGGGGGCAGGGCTAGCACAGATACGCAGTATTTT. It is translated as CASSLGGRASTDTQYF. The whole variable domain, filled in from reference TRBV7-2 and TRBJ2-3, reads GAGVSQSPSNKVTEKGKDVELRCDPISGHTALYWYRQSLGQGLEFLIYFQGNSAPDKSGLPSDRFSAERTGGSVSTLTIQRTQQEDSAVYLCASSLGGRASTDTQYFGPGTRLTVL.